This T cell receptor (beta chain) emerged from a study of T cells after yellow fever vaccination. Turning to the study itself: With SMART-Seq v4 Ultra Low Input, the fractions containing low cell numbers were prepared. General observations from the study: The secondary response was weaker but peaked faster, day 5 versus 15. Repertoires obtained by FACS sorting could include abundant clonotypes that entered as contaminants from the bulk population.

This CDR3 region has 12 residues. The V and J ends lost 3 bases and 5 bases respectively, with 6 bases between them. Germline V gene data show CDR1 as SGHNT and CDR2 as YYREEE (reference sequence). From the 5' RACE reads, TCRdb called clonotypes with MiXCR, one entry per CDR3 protein. The table lists about 330,000 distinct CDR3 sequences, about 4% of them singletons, with approximately 23% in the top ten. As regards this clonotype: The antigen is undetermined.

The sequenced sample was PBMCs, obtained 5 days after the yellow fever booster vaccination. This receptor was taken from a man aged 18 to 30 who received the YFV17D yellow fever vaccine. The J gene is TRBJ2-1, the V gene TRBV5-4; D ambiguous. CDR3 nucleotide sequence: TGTGCCAGCAGCTCCGAAGACAATGAGCAGTTCTTC. Translation: CASSSEDNEQFF. The full variable domain, with the rest looked up from reference TRBV5-4 and TRBJ2-1, is ETGVTQSPTHLIKTRGQQVTLRCSSQSGHNTVSWYQQALGQGPQFIFQYYREEENGRGNFPPRFSGLQFPNYSSELNVNALELDDSALYLCASSSEDNEQFFGPGTRLTVL.